This T cell receptor (beta chain) emerged from a study of blood T cell repertoires in COVID-19. CDR3 length equals 16 residues. Method: immunoSEQ multiplex PCR; TCRdb's copy keeps in-frame clones and lacks some. The data show approximately 200,000 clones, around 83% seen once. The sequencing input was peripheral blood. This clonotype originated in a woman aged 30 to 39 with active or convalescent COVID-19. The chain employs TRBV12-2 and TRBJ1-6. TRBV12-2 is a pseudogene segment. The CDR3 coding sequence is TGTGCAAGTCGCCCGCGGGTCTCCGGGGGGAATTCACCCCTCCACTTT. It translates to CASRPRVSGGNSPLHF.